This TCR beta chain was sequenced during a study of regulatory T cells in long-lasting Graves disease. This clonotype was detected ten times or more. The target antigen is unknown. Assembly of TCR beta libraries relied on iRepertoire HTBI primers together with Arm-PCR of CDR3 regions. TCRdb independently ran MiXCR on the multiplex PCR reads; one entry per CDR3 protein. The sample includes 650,000 to 850,000 distinct CDR3 sequences, roughly 30% of them seen just once. Overall study findings and caveats: Examination was confined to peripheral blood, excluding thyroid tissue. Among samples with persistent disease, TRBV28, TRBJ1-2 and TRBJ2-5 were favored. Compared with new cases, persistent Graves' patients showed reduced TCR diversity.

Time point reported: persistent/refractory GD, antithyroid drugs over 5 years with positive TRAb. RNA from PBMCs was the source of the TCR library. The V gene end was trimmed by 5 bases and the J gene end by 5 bases; junction bases not matched to a gene: 7. This CDR3 has 14 amino acids. Here the sequenced sample was peripheral blood mononuclear cells (PBMCs), taken when the disease was refractory, from a patient treated with antithyroid drugs. The V and J genes are TRBV12-3 or TRBV12-4 and TRBJ2-7, with 9 bases identical to TRBD1. This receptor was taken from a female donor with Graves disease. The CDR3 DNA reads as TGTGCCAGCAGTCCAGACAGGGGGTCGAACGAGCAGTACTTC. This gives the protein CASSPDRGSNEQYF.